These 7 T cell receptor beta chains share one sample of origin, sequenced in a study of blood T cell repertoires in COVID-19. The protocol was immunoSEQ multiplex PCR, while the TCRdb copy is restricted to in-frame clones and leaves out a portion. The sample holds around 130,000 clones, around nine tenths seen once. Sequencing used peripheral blood. The receptors stem from a woman aged 50 to 65 with acute or convalescent COVID-19.

The J gene is TRBJ1-3, the V gene TRBV2; 9 bases are a match to TRBD1. The V and J ends lost 3 bases and 3 bases, in that order; junction bases with no gene match: 6. Germline assignment: CDR1 SNHLY and CDR2 FYNNEI. This CDR3 spans 16 amino acids. Here the CDR3 DNA reads TGTGCCAGCAGTGACCCACAGGGGGCTTTTGGAAACACCATATATTTT. This encodes CASSDPQGAFGNTIYF.

J is TRBJ1-2 and V is TRBV5-1; 7 nucleotides match TRBD1. The CDR3 consists of 15 residues. The V and J ends lost 2 bases and 0 bases, in that order; junction bases with no gene match: 4. Germline V lookup: CDR1 SGHRS, CDR2 YFSETQ. The DNA of the CDR3 is TGCGCCAGCAGCTTAAGGGACAGTACTAACTATGGCTACACCTTC. Translation: CASSLRDSTNYGYTF.

In its sample, this clone was seen once. The chain joins TRBV19 to TRBJ2-3; no clear D. V lost 0 bases and J lost 6, with 10 bases in between. The CDR3 covers 14 residues. Germline V gene data show CDR1 as LNHDA and CDR2 as SQIVND (reference sequence). The CDR3 reads CASSIDRGKDTQYF. The DNA of the CDR3 is TGTGCCAGTAGTATAGATAGAGGAAAGGATACGCAGTATTTT.

V usage is TRBV19 and J usage is TRBJ1-1; TRBD1 agrees at 7 bases. CDR3 length: 15 amino acids. Germline V gives CDR1 LNHDA, CDR2 SQIVND (reference sequence). V lost 4 bases, J lost 4 bases, and 9 bases stayed unmatched. The DNA for the CDR3 is TGTGCCAGTAGTACAGGCCAGGGGGTGGGCACTGAAGCTTTCTTT. As protein: CASSTGQGVGTEAFF. Looking up the rest from reference TRBV19 and TRBJ1-1 gives the full variable domain: DGGITQSPKYLFRKEGQNVTLSCEQNLNHDAMYWYRQDPGQGLRLIYYSQIVNDFQKGDIAEGYSVSREKKESFPLTVTSAQKNPTAFYLCASSTGQGVGTEAFFGQGTRLTVV.

The V gene is TRBV19, the J gene TRBJ1-2; no clear D gene. This CDR3 has 14 residues. The ends were cut back, 0 bases at V and 3 bases at J, with 8 bases in the middle. Germline lookup yields CDR1 LNHDA and CDR2 SQIVND (reference sequence). The chain's CDR3 is CASSIDAEYYGYTF. CDR3 sequence (DNA): TGTGCCAGTAGTATAGACGCGGAGTACTATGGCTACACCTTC. The full variable domain, its missing parts supplied by reference TRBV19 and TRBJ1-2, is DGGITQSPKYLFRKEGQNVTLSCEQNLNHDAMYWYRQDPGQGLRLIYYSQIVNDFQKGDIAEGYSVSREKKESFPLTVTSAQKNPTAFYLCASSIDAEYYGYTFGSGTRLTVV.

This CDR3 reads CASSQGPGGAYQETQYF. The CDR3 DNA reads TGCGCCAGCAGCCAAGGCCCGGGGGGGGCGTACCAAGAGACCCAGTACTTC. V usage is TRBV4-3 and J usage is TRBJ2-5, with 8 positions matching TRBD2. CDR1 is LGHNA, CDR2 YSLEER, per germline. The ends lost 1 base at V and 0 bases at J; junction bases unmatched: 7. The CDR3 consists of 17 residues.

This rearrangement joins TRBV6-5 to TRBJ2-3; 9 bases fit TRBD2. Per the germline V gene, CDR1 is MNHEY and CDR2 is SVGAGI. CDR3 length: 15 residues. V shed 4 bases, J shed 4 bases, and the junction held 6 bases outside the gene matches. The CDR3 protein is CASSWLSGSADTQYF. CDR3 in DNA: TGTGCCAGCAGTTGGCTTAGCGGGAGTGCAGATACGCAGTATTTT.